Listed below are T cell receptor beta chains from one sample, sequenced in a study of blood T cell repertoires in COVID-19. Libraries were prepared by immunoSEQ multiplex PCR; TCRdb keeps only in-frame clonotypes and omits some of them. The sample lists hundreds of thousands of clones, 80% to 90% seen once, with about 6% in the top ten. What was sequenced was peripheral blood. These receptors were taken from a woman aged 50 to 65 with COVID-19, enrolled during active disease. Each CDR3 is given with its conserved first and last residue. A D gene is named only where the DNA matches it firmly. Part of the rows lack a size; the others show once, few, many or a class for expanded clones.

abundance	d_gene	v_gene	j_gene	CDR3nt	CDR3aa
-	-	TRBV18	TRBJ1-5	TGTGCCAGCTCACTTACCGGGGGCAATCAGCCCCAGCATTTT	CASSLTGGNQPQHF
-	TRBD1	TRBV7-7	TRBJ2-1	TGTGCTAGCAGCTTACTGGAAGTGGGGACAGGGGGATACAATGAGCAGTTCTTC	CASSLLEVGTGGYNEQFF
-	TRBD1	TRBV29-1	TRBJ2-5	TGCAGCGCAAGACAGGGGGCAGGAGAGACCCAGTACTTC	CSARQGAGETQYF
-	TRBD2	TRBV5-1	TRBJ2-1	TGCGCCAGCAGGTCTACCGGGACTAGCGGGAGGTCGTTTGAGCAGTTCTTC	CASRSTGTSGRSFEQFF
-	TRBD2	TRBV30	TRBJ2-3	TGTGCTAACAACCTAGCGGGAGGAACGCAGTATTTT	CANNLAGGTQYF
few	-	TRBV7-9	TRBJ1-1	TGTGCCAGCAGCGTCGGACTGGGGAACACTGAAGCTTTCTTT	CASSVGLGNTEAFF
-	TRBD2	TRBV19	TRBJ2-7	TGTGCCAGTAGTAGCCCGGGACTAACAATCTACGAGCAGTACTTC	CASSSPGLTIYEQYF
-	-	TRBV4-1	TRBJ1-1	TGCGCCAGCAGCCCCCAGCAGGGCGGGGGAGCTTTCTTT	CASSPQQGGGAFF
-	TRBD1	TRBV19	TRBJ1-2	TGTGCCAGTAGGGCCCAGGGGGTTTACGGCTACACCTTC	CASRAQGVYGYTF
once	-	TRBV30	TRBJ2-3	TGTGCCTGGAGTGTATCGGCAGATACGCAGTATTTT	CAWSVSADTQYF
-	TRBD1	TRBV7-7	TRBJ2-3	TGTGCCAGCAGCCCACGACAGGGTTCAGATACGCAGTATTTT	CASSPRQGSDTQYF
-	TRBD1	TRBV19	TRBJ2-2	TGTGCCAGCCAAGGGACAGGTAGCACCGGGGAGCTGTTTTTT	CASQGTGSTGELFF
-	TRBD1	TRBV9	TRBJ2-3	TGTGCCAGCAGCGCTCAACCGGACAGGGCAAGCACAGATACGCAGTATTTT	CASSAQPDRASTDTQYF
-	-	TRBV27	TRBJ1-4	TGTGCCAGCAGTGCCCGGGATAGGACTAATGAAAAACTGTTTTTT	CASSARDRTNEKLFF
-	-	TRBV5-1	TRBJ2-7	TGCGCCAGCAGCCCTACTACTTGGGGGCCCTACGAGCAGTACTTC	CASSPTTWGPYEQYF
-	-	TRBV10-1	TRBJ2-2	TGCGCCAGCAGCCGACTAGGGAGCGGGGAGCTGTTTTTT	CASSRLGSGELFF
-	-	TRBV3-1/TRBV3-2	TRBJ2-2	TGTGCCAGCAGCCAATCCATTTCCGGGGAGCTGTTTTTT	CASSQSISGELFF
-	-	TRBV5-5	TRBJ2-1	TGTGCCAGCAGCTTCCAAAATGAGCAGTTCTTC	CASSFQNEQFF
-	-	TRBV5-1	TRBJ1-2	TGCGCCAGCAGGGGGGGGCCCCAAGGCGACTATGGCTACACCTTC	CASRGGPQGDYGYTF
-	-	TRBV28	TRBJ2-2	TGTGCCAGCAGTTTGTCCCCAGGGGAGGGCGGGGAGCTGTTTTTT	CASSLSPGEGGELFF
-	-	TRBV6-5	TRBJ2-7	TGTGCCAGCAGTCCTGGCACAGGGAAACACGAGCAGTACTTC	CASSPGTGKHEQYF
-	-	TRBV5-1	TRBJ1-1	TGCGCCAGCAGGACCTCCACGGGAAACACTGAAGCTTTCTTT	CASRTSTGNTEAFF
-	TRBD1	TRBV3-1/TRBV3-2	TRBJ2-7	TGTGCCAGCAGCCAAAGGGGGACAGACCACTACGAGCAGTACTTC	CASSQRGTDHYEQYF
-	TRBD1	TRBV7-8	TRBJ1-2	TGTGCCAGCAGCTCACCGGACAGGGCCAGCTATGGCTACACCTTC	CASSSPDRASYGYTF
-	TRBD1	TRBV7-2	TRBJ1-2	TGTGCCAGCAGCCCCGGACAGGGGCTTAACTATGGCTACACCTTC	CASSPGQGLNYGYTF
-	-	TRBV27	TRBJ1-3	TGTGCCAGCAGTTTGGCCCCCTTCCAGGGGCTCGACTCTGGAAACACCATATATTTT	CASSLAPFQGLDSGNTIYF
-	-	TRBV6-6	TRBJ2-3	TGTGCCAGCCTGATACGACAGGGAGGAGACACAGATACGCAGTATTTT	CASLIRQGGDTDTQYF
-	-	TRBV9	TRBJ1-1	TGTGCCAGCAGTATGACGGGGAACACTGAAGCTTTCTTT	CASSMTGNTEAFF
-	-	TRBV7-9	TRBJ1-4	TGTGCCAGCAGCTTAGTCCTTGAAAAACTGTTTTTT	CASSLVLEKLFF
-	TRBD1	TRBV6-5	TRBJ2-1	TGTGCCAGCAGGCGGGACAGGGGGTCCTACAATGAGCAGTTCTTC	CASRRDRGSYNEQFF
once	TRBD2	TRBV27	TRBJ2-3	TGTGCCAGCAGTTTATACCGACTAGCGGGAGGGGGGGCAGATACGCAGTATTTT	CASSLYRLAGGGADTQYF
-	-	TRBV30	TRBJ2-7	TGTGCCTGGAATCCTATGGTGCTTAGAGGTACTTTCCCGGCCAACCCCTACGAGCAGTACTTC	CAWNPMVLRGTFPANPYEQYF
-	TRBD1	TRBV2	TRBJ1-1	TGTGCCAGCAGTGAACCAGGGGGAACTGAAGCTTTCTTT	CASSEPGGTEAFF